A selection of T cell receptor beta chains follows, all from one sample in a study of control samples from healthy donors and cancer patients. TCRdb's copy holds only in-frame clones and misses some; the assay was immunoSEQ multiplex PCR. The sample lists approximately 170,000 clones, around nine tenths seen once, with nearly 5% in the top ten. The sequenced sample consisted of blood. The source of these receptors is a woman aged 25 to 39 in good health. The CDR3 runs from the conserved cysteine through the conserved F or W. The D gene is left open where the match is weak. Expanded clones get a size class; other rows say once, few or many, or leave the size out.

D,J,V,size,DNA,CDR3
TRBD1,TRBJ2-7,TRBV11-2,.,TGTGCCAGCAGCTTCGGACAGGGGTCTTCCTACGAGCAGTACTTC,CASSFGQGSSYEQYF
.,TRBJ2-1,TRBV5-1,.,TGCGCCAGCAGCTTTGGTCAGGGACGGTACAATGAGCAGTTCTTC,CASSFGQGRYNEQFF
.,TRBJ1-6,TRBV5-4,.,TGTGCCAGCAAATCTTGGGACTCACCCCTCCACTTT,CASKSWDSPLHF
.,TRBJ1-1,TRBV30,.,TGTGCCTGGAGCACTACTCACCGGGACACTGAAGCTTTCTTT,CAWSTTHRDTEAFF
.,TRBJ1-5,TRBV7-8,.,TGTGCCAGCAGCTCGTCCTCAGGGACTGGACCCCAGCATTTT,CASSSSSGTGPQHF
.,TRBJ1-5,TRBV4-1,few,TGCGCCAGCAGCCGAGATCCGGGGGGTCAGCCCCAGCATTTT,CASSRDPGGQPQHF
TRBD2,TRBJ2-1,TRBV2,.,TGTGCCAGCATGACCCAGCGGGGGGCTAACAATGAGCAGTTCTTC,CASMTQRGANNEQFF
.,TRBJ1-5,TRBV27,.,TGTGCCAGCAAACCGTTTCGGTACAGCAATCAGCCCCAGCATTTT,CASKPFRYSNQPQHF
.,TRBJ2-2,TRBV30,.,TGTGCCTGGAGTCCTAATCGGAGCAACACCGGGGAGCTGTTTTTT,CAWSPNRSNTGELFF
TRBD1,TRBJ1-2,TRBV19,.,TGTGCCAGTCAGCAGGGGGCCGCCGGAGGTGGCTACACCTTC,CASQQGAAGGGYTF
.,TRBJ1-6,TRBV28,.,TGTGCCAGCAGAACACAGGGAGGTAATTCACCCCTCCACTTT,CASRTQGGNSPLHF
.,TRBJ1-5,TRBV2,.,TGTGCCAGCAGGATGCTGACGAGTGGGCCCCAGCATTTT,CASRMLTSGPQHF
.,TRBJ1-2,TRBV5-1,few,TGCGCCAGCAGCGTTCGGGACGGCTATGGCTACACCTTC,CASSVRDGYGYTF
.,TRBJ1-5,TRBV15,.,TGTGCCACCAGCAGGAGGCCCTCCGCGGGGCCCCAGCATTTT,CATSRRPSAGPQHF
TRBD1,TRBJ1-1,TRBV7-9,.,TGTGCCAGCAGCTTAACCCTAGACAGGGTAGAAGCTTTCTTT,CASSLTLDRVEAFF
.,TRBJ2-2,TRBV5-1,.,TGCGCCAGCAGCTTGGTTCCCGGGGAGCTGTTTTTT,CASSLVPGELFF
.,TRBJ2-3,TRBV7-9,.,TGTGCCAGCAGCTCCATCCACGGTAGCGGTAGCACAGATACGCAGTATTTT,CASSSIHGSGSTDTQYF
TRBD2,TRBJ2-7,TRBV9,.,TGTGCCAGCAGCGTAGGCCCAGCGGGAGAGGGCGAGCAGTACTTC,CASSVGPAGEGEQYF
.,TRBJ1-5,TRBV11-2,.,TGTGCCAGCAGCTTAGATATAGAAAATCAGCCCCAGCATTTT,CASSLDIENQPQHF
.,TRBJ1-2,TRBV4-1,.,TGCGCCAGCAGGACCCCCGGAGGACGCACTAACTATGGCTACACCTTC,CASRTPGGRTNYGYTF
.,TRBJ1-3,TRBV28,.,TGTGCCAGCTTTACATCGAGTAGTTCCGGAAACACCATATATTTT,CASFTSSSSGNTIYF